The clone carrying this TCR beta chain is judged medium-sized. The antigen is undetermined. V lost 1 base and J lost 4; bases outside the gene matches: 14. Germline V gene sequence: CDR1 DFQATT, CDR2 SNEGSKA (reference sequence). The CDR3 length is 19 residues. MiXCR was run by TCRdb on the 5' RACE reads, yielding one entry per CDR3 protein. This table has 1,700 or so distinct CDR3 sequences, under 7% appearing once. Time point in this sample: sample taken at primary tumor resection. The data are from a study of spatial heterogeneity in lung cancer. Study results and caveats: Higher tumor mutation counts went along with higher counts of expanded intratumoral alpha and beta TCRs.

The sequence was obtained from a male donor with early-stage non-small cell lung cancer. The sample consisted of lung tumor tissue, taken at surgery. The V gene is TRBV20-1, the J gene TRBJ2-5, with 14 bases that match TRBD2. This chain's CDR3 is CSARGSRLAGGPSGETQYF. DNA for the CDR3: TGCAGTGCTAGAGGCTCAAGACTAGCGGGGGGGCCTTCGGGAGAGACCCAGTACTTC.